The T cell receptor (beta chain) described here comes from a study of shared clonotypes between healthy human individuals. Study findings and constraints: It was expected that sequencing depth would affect clonotype sharing among donors.

Terminally differentiated effector memory CD45RA+ cells were excluded by CCR7 positive selection of CD45RO-negative cells. Donors included only healthy HIV-negative adults lacking recent acute infections or vaccinations. For this clone: Antigen: not known.

Data came from immunoSEQ multiplex PCR; TCRdb stores just in-frame clones and leaves some out. The sample has around 600,000 clones; roughly 96% are singletons. Losses at the gene ends were 4 bases for V and 1 base for J; bases not matched to a gene: 1. Germline V gene data show CDR1 as SGHTA and CDR2 as FQGNSA. CDR3 length equals 15 residues. The chain is built from TRBV7-2 and TRBJ2-1, with 10 bases that match TRBD1. The sequence was obtained from a young woman in good health. Sequencing input: naive CD8+ T cells sorted from blood. The CDR3: CASSSGQGSYNEQFF. In DNA, the CDR3 is TGTGCCAGCAGCTCGGGACAGGGGTCCTACAATGAGCAGTTCTTC.